This TCR beta chain was obtained from a study of blood T cell repertoires in COVID-19. Method: immunoSEQ multiplex PCR; TCRdb's copy keeps in-frame clones and lacks some. In the table there are under 250,000 clones, around 87% of which are singletons. There are 15 residues in the CDR3. Germline CDR1 reads SGHRS; CDR2 reads YFSETQ. With V trimmed by 4 bases and J by 3 bases, 9 bases remained unmatched. The specimen sequenced was PBMCs or T cells enriched from blood (not recorded which). This rearrangement joins TRBV5-1 to TRBJ2-5, with 7 nucleotides matching TRBD2. This sequence was found in a woman between 18 and 29 years old in a cohort exposed to, infected with or recovered from COVID-19 (not recorded which). The CDR3 DNA follows: TGCGCCAGCAGCCCGCAAGGGAGGGGCGAAGAGACCCAGTACTTC. Encoded protein: CASSPQGRGEETQYF.